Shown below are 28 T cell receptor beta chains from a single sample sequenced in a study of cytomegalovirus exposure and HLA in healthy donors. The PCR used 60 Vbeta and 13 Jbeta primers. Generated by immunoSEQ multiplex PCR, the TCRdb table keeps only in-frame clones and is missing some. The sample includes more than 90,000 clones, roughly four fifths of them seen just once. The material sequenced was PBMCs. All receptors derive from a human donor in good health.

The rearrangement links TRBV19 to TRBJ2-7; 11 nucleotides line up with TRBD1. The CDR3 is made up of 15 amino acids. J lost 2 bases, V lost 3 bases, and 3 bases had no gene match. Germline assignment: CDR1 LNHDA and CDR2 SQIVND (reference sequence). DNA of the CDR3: TGTGCCAGTAGTATCCCGGGACAGGGGGCCTACGAGCAGTACTTC. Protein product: CASSIPGQGAYEQYF.

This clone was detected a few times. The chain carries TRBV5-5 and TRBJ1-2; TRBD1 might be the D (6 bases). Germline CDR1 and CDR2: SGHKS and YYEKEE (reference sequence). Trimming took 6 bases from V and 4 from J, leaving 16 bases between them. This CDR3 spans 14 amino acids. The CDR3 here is CASTAGDRGYGYTF. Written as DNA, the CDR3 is TGTGCCAGCACAGCAGGGGATCGAGGCTATGGCTACACCTTC.

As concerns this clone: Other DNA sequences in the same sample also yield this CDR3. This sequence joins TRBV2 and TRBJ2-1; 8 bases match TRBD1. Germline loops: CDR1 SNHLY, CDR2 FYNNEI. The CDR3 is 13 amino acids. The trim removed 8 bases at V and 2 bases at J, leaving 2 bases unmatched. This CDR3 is CASRDRTYNEQFF. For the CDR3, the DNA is TGTGCCAGCCGGGACAGGACCTACAATGAGCAGTTCTTC.

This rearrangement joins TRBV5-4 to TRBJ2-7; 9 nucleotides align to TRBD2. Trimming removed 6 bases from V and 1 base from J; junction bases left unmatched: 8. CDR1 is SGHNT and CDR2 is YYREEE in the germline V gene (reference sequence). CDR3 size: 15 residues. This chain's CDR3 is CASTDRTSVSYEQYF. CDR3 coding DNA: TGTGCCAGCACCGACCGGACTAGCGTTTCCTACGAGCAGTACTTC.

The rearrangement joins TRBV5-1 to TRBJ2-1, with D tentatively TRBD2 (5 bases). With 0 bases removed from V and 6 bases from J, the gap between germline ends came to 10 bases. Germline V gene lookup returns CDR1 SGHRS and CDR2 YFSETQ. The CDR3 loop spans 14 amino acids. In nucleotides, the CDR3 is TGCGCCAGCAGCTTGGACGGGGAAGGCAATGAGCAGTTCTTC. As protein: CASSLDGEGNEQFF.

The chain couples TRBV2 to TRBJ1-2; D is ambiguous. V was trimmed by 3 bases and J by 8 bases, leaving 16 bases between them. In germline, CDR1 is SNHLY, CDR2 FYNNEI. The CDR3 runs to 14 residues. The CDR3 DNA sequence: TGTGCCAGCAGTGAGTGGTTCGGTTCCGGGGGCTACACCTTC. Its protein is CASSEWFGSGGYTF.

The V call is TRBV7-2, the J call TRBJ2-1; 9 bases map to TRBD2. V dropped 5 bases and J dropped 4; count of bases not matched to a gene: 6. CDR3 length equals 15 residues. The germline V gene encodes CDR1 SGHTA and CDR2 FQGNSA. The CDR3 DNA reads TGTGCCAGCAGCCCTAGCGGGACGATATACAATGAGCAGTTCTTC. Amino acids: CASSPSGTIYNEQFF.

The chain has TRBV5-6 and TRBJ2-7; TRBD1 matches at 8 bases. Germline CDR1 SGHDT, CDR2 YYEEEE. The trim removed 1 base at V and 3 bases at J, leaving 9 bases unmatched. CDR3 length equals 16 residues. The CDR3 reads CASSLQGASRHYEQYF. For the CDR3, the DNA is TGTGCCAGCAGCTTGCAGGGGGCATCACGCCACTACGAGCAGTACTTC.

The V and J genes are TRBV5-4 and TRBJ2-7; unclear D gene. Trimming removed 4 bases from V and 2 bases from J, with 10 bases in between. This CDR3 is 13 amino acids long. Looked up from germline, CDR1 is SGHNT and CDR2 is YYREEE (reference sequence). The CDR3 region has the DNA TGTGCCAGCAGCATTCAGTCCACCTACGAGCAGTACTTC. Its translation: CASSIQSTYEQYF.

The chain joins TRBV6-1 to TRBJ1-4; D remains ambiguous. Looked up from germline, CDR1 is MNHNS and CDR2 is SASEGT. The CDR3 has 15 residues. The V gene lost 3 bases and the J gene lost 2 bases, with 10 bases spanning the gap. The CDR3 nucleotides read TGTGCCAGCAGTGAGCTGGCGGGTACTAATGAAAAACTGTTTTTT. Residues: CASSELAGTNEKLFF.

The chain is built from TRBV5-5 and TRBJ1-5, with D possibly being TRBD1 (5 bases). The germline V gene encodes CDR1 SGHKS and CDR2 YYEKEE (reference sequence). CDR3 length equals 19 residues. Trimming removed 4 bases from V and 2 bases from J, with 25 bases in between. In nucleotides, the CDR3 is TGTGCCAGCAGCGCGGTCATCCAGGGTCAGATTTTAGGCAATCAGCCCCAGCATTTT. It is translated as CASSAVIQGQILGNQPQHF.

CDR3 residues: CASSLGSGTGEGYTF. The CDR3 DNA follows: TGCGCCAGCAGCTTAGGAAGCGGGACAGGGGAAGGCTACACCTTC. V is TRBV5-1 and J is TRBJ1-2; 10 bases fit TRBD1. Germline V lookup: CDR1 SGHRS, CDR2 YFSETQ. With 2 bases clipped from V and 8 bases from J, the junction kept 9 bases outside the gene matches. The CDR3 is made up of 15 amino acids.

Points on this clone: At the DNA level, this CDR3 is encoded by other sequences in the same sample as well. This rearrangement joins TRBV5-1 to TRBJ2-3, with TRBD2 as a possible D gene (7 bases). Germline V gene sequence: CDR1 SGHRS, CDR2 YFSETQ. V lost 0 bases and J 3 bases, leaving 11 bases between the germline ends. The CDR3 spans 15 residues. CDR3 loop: CASSLGGGGTDTQYF. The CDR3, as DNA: TGCGCCAGCAGCTTGGGCGGGGGCGGGACAGATACGCAGTATTTT.

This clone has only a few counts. CDR3 coding DNA: TGCGCCAGCAGCTTGGCCTTGGGCGCCGCAGATACGCAGTATTTT. This encodes CASSLALGAADTQYF. The chain combines TRBV5-1 with TRBJ2-3; D is ambiguous. This CDR3 has 15 amino acids. The germline V gene encodes CDR1 SGHRS and CDR2 YFSETQ. The V gene lost 0 bases and the J gene lost 4 bases, with 12 bases spanning the gap.

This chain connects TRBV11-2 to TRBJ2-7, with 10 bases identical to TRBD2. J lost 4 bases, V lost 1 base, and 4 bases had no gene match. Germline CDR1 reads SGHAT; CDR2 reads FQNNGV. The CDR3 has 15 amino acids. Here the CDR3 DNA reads TGTGCCAGCAGCTTAGTGCTAGCGGGGGTTTACGAGCAGTACTTC. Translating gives CASSLVLAGVYEQYF.

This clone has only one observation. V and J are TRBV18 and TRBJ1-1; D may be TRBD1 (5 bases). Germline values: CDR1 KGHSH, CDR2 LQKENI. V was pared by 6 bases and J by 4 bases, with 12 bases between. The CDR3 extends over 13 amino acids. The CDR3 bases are TGTGCCAGCTCGCGGGACCGGGGCACTGAAGCTTTCTTT. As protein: CASSRDRGTEAFF.

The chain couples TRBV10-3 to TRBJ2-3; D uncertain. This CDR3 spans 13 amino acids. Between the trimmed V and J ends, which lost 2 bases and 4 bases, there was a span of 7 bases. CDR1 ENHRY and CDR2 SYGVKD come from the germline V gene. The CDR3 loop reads CAISEPNADTQYF. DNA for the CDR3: TGTGCCATCAGTGAGCCCAATGCAGATACGCAGTATTTT.

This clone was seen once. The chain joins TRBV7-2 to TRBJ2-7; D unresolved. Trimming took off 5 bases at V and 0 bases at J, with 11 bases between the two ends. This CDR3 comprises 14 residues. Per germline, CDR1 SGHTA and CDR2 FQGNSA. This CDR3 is CASSLLLSSYEQYF. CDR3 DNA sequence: TGTGCCAGCAGCCTCCTCCTCAGCTCCTACGAGCAGTACTTC.

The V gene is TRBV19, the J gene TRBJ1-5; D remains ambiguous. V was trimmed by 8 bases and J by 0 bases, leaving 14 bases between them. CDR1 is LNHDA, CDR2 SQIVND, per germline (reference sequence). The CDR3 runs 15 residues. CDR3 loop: CASAVRDYSNQPQHF. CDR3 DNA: TGTGCCAGTGCTGTAAGAGATTATAGCAATCAGCCCCAGCATTTT.

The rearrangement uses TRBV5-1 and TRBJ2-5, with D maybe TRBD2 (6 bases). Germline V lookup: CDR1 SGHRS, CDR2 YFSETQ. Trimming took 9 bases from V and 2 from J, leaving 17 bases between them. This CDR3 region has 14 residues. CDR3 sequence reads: CATNPGGPQETQYF. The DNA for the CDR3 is TGCGCCACCAACCCCGGGGGACCGCAAGAGACCCAGTACTTC.

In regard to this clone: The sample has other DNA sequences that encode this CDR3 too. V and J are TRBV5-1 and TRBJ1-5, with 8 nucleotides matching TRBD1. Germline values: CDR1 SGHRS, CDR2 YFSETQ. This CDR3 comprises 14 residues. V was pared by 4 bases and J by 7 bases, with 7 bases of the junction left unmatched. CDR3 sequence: CASSPGQGGQPQHF. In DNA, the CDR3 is TGCGCCAGCAGCCCCGGACAGGGCGGGCAGCCCCAGCATTTT.

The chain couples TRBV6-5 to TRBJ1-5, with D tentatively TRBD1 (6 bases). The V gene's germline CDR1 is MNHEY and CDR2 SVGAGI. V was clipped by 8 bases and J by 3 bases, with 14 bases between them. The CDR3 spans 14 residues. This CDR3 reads CASRSGTPNQPQHF. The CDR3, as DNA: TGTGCCAGCCGGAGTGGGACACCCAATCAGCCCCAGCATTTT.

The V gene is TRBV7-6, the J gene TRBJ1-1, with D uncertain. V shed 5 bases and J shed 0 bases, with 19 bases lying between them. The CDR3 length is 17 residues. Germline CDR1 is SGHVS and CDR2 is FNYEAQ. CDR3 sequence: CASSHFRDGDMNTEAFF. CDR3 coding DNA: TGTGCCAGCAGCCACTTTCGGGATGGAGACATGAACACTGAAGCTTTCTTT.

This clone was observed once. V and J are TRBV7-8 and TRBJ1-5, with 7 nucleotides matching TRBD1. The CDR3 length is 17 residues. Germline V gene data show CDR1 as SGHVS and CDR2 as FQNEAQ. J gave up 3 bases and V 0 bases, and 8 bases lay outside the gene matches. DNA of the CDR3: TGTGCCAGCAGCTTAGCGCTGTTTCAGGGGGACAATCAGCCCCAGCATTTT. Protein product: CASSLALFQGDNQPQHF.

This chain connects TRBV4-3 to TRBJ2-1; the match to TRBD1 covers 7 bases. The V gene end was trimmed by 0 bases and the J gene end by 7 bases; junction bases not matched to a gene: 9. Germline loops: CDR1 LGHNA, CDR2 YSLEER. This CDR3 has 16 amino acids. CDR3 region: CASSQDWGTANNEQFF. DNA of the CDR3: TGCGCCAGCAGCCAAGATTGGGGGACAGCTAATAATGAGCAGTTCTTC.

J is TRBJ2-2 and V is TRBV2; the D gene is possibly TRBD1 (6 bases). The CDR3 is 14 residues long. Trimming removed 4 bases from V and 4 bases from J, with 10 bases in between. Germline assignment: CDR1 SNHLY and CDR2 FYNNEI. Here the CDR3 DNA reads TGTGCCAGCAGTGGGGGCAGGGGCACCGGGGAGCTGTTTTTT. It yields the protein CASSGGRGTGELFF.

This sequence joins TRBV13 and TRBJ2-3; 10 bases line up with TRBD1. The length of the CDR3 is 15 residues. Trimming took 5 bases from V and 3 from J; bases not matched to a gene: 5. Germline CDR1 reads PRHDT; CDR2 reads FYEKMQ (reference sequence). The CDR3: CASSLRTGGTDTQYF. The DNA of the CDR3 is TGTGCCAGCAGCCTTAGGACAGGGGGGACAGATACGCAGTATTTT. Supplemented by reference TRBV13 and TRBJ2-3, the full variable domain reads AAGVIQSPRHLIKEKRETATLKCYPIPRHDTVYWYQQGPGQDPQFLISFYEKMQSDKGSIPDRFSAQQFSDYHSELNMSSLELGDSALYFCASSLRTGGTDTQYFGPGTRLTVL.

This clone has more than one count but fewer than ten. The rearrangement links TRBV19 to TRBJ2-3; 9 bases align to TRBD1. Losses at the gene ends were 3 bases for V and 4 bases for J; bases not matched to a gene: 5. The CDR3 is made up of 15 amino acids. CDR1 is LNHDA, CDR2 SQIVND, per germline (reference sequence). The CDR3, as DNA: TGTGCCAGTAGTATGGGGACAGGGAGACCAGATACGCAGTATTTT. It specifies CASSMGTGRPDTQYF.